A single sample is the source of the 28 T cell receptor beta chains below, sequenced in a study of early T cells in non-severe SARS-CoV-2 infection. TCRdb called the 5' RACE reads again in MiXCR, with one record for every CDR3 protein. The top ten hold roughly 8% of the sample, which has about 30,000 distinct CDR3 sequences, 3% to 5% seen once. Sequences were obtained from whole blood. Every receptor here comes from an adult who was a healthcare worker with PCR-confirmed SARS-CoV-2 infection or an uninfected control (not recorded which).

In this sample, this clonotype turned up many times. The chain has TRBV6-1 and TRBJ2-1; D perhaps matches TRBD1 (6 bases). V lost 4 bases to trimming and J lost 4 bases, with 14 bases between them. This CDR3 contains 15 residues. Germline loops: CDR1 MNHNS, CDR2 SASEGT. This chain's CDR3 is CASSAEQGEYNEQFF. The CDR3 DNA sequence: TGTGCCAGCAGTGCAGAACAGGGCGAATACAATGAGCAGTTCTTC.

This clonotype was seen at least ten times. The CDR3 DNA reads as TGTGCCAGCAGTACCTTGGGTACCGGTGAGCAGTTCTTC. Protein product: CASSTLGTGEQFF. V gene TRBV11-3 combines with J gene TRBJ2-1, with unresolved D. The germline V gene has CDR1 SGHNT and CDR2 YENEEA. Trimming removed 6 bases at V and 9 bases at J, with 15 bases between. The CDR3 covers 13 residues. Full variable domain (outside the CDR3, taken from reference TRBV11-3 and TRBJ2-1): EAGVVQSPRYKIIEKKQPVAFWCNPISGHNTLYWYLQNLGQGPELLIRYENEEAVDDSQLPKDRFSAERLKGVDSTLKIQPAELGDSAVYLCASSTLGTGEQFFGPGTRLTVL.

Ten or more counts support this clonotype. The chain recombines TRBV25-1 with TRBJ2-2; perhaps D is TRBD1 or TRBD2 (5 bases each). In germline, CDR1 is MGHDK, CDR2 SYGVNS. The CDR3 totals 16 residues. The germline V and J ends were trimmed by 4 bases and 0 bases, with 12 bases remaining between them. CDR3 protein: CASSARSGPNTGELFF. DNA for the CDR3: TGTGCCAGCAGTGCCCGGTCGGGGCCGAACACCGGGGAGCTGTTTTTT.

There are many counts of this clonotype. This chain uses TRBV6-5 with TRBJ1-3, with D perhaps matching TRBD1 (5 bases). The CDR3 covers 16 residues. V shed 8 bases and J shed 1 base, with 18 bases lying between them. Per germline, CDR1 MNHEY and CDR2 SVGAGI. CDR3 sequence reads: CASGVGQGGSGNTIYF. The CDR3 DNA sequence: TGTGCCAGCGGTGTGGGGCAGGGAGGTTCTGGAAACACCATATATTTT.

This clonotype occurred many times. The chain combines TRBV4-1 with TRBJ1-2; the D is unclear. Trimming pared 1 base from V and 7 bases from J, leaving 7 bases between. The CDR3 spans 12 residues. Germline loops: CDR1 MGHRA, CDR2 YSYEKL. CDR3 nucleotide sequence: TGCGCCAGCAGCCAAGGGAGGTCTGGCTACACCTTC. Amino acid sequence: CASSQGRSGYTF.

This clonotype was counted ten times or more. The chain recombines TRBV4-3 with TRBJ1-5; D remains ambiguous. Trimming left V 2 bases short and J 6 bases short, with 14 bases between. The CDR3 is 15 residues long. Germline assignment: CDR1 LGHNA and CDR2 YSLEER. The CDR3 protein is CASSQSLTGAQPQHF. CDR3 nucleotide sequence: TGCGCCAGCAGCCAAAGTTTGACGGGAGCTCAGCCCCAGCATTTT.

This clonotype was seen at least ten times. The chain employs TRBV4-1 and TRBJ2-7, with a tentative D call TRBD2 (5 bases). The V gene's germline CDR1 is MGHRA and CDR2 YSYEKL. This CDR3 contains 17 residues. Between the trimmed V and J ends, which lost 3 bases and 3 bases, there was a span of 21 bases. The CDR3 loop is CASSHNPPAGMGYEQYF. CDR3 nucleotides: TGCGCCAGCAGCCACAATCCCCCTGCCGGGATGGGCTACGAGCAGTACTTC.

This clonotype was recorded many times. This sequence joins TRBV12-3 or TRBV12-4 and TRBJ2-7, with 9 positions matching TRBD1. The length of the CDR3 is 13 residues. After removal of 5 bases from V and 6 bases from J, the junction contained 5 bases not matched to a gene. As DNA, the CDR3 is TGTGCCAGCAGTGACTGGGACAGGGCCGAGCAGTACTTC. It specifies CASSDWDRAEQYF.

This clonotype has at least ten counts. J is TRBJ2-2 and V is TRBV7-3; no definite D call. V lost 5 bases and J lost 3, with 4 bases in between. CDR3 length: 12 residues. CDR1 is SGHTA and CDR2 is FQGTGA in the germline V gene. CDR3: CASSPHTGELFF. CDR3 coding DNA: TGTGCCAGCAGCCCCCACACCGGGGAGCTGTTTTTT.

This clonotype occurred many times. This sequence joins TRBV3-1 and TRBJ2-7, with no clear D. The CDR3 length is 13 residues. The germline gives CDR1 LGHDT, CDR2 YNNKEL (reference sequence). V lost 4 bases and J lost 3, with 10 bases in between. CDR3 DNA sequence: TGTGCCAGCAGCCTCAAGGTAGACTACGAGCAGTACTTC. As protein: CASSLKVDYEQYF.

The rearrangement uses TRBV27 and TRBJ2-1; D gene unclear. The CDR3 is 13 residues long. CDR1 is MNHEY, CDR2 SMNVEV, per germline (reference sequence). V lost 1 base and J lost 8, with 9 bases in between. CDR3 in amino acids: CASSLWVRDEQFF. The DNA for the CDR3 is TGTGCCAGCAGTTTATGGGTTCGGGATGAGCAGTTCTTC.

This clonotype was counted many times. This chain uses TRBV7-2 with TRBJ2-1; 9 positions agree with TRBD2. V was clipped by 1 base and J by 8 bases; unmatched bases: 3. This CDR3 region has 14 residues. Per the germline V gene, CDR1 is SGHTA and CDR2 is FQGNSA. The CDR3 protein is CASSLDSGGDEQFF. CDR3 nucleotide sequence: TGTGCCAGCAGCTTAGATAGCGGGGGCGATGAGCAGTTCTTC.

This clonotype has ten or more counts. CDR3 in amino acids: CASSPTMGVTSPLHF. The CDR3, as DNA: TGTGCCAGCAGCCCCACTATGGGAGTTACTTCACCCCTCCACTTT. V is TRBV7-2 and J is TRBJ1-6; D remains ambiguous. The V gene's germline CDR1 is SGHTA and CDR2 FQGNSA. The length of the CDR3 is 15 residues. Trimming took 5 bases from V and 9 from J, leaving 17 bases between them.

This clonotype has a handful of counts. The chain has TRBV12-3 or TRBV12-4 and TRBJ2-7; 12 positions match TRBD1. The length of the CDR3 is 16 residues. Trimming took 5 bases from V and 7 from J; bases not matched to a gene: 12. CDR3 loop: CASSPRGQGAPREQYF. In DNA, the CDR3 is TGTGCCAGCAGTCCCAGGGGACAGGGGGCGCCGAGGGAGCAGTACTTC.

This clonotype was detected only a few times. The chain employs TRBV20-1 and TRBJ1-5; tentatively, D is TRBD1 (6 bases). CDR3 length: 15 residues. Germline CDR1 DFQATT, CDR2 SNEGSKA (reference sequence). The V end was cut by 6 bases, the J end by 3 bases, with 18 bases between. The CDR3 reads CSARYGTQYNQPQHF. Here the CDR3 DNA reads TGCAGTGCGAGATACGGGACACAATACAATCAGCCCCAGCATTTT.

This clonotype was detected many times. The CDR3 DNA is TGTGCCAGCAGTCAGAGGGGGCGCGGGGACACCGGGGAGCTGTTTTTT. Its protein is CASSQRGRGDTGELFF. The chain combines TRBV9 with TRBJ2-2; maybe TRBD1 (7 bases). Trimming cost V 5 bases and J 3 bases, with 17 bases left between them. The germline V gene encodes CDR1 SGDLS and CDR2 YYNGEE. This CDR3 has 16 amino acids.

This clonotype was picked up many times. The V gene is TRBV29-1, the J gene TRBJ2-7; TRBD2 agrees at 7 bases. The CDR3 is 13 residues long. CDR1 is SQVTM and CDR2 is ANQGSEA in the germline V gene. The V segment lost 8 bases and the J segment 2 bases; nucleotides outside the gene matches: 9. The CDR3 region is CSSLGGTTYEQYF. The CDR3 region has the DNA TGCAGCTCCCTTGGCGGGACTACCTACGAGCAGTACTTC.

The CDR3 is CASSPTPPSAGVTGELFF. CDR3 nucleotide sequence: TGTGCCAGCAGCCCCACCCCCCCCTCAGCGGGAGTAACCGGGGAGCTGTTTTTT. The genes are TRBV7-6 and TRBJ2-2; 8 bases align to TRBD2. Losses at the gene ends were 5 bases for V and 5 bases for J; bases not matched to a gene: 16. The CDR3 sequence is 18 residues long. Germline V gene sequence: CDR1 SGHVS, CDR2 FNYEAQ. The variable domain in full, with the rest retrieved from reference TRBV7-6 and TRBJ2-2, is GAGVSQSPRYKVTKRGQDVALRCDPISGHVSLYWYRQALGQGPEFLTYFNYEAQQDKSGLPNDRFSAERPEGSISTLTIQRTEQRDSAMYRCASSPTPPSAGVTGELFFGEGSRLTVL.

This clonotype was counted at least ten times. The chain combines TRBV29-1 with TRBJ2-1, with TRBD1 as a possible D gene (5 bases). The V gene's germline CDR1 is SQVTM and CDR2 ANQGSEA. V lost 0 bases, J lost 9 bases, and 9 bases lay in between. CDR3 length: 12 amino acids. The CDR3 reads CSVEEGRGEQFF. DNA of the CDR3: TGCAGCGTTGAAGAGGGGCGCGGTGAGCAGTTCTTC.

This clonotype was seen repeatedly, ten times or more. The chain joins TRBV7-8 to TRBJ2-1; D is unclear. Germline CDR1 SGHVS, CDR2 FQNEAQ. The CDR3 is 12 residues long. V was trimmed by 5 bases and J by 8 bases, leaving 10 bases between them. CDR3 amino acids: CASSQARHEQFF. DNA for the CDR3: TGTGCCAGCAGCCAAGCCCGACATGAGCAGTTCTTC.

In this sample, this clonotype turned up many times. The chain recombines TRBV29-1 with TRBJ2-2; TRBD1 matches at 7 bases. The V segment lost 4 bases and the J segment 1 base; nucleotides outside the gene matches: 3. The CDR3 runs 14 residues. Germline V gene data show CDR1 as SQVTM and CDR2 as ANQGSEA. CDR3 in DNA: TGCAGCGTTGTCAGACAGGGGAACACCGGGGAGCTGTTTTTT. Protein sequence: CSVVRQGNTGELFF.

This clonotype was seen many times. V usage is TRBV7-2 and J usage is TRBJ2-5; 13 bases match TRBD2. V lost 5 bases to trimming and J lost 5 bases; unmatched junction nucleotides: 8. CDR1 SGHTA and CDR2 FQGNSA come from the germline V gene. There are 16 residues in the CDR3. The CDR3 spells CASSHRTSGGGETQYF. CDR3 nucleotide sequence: TGTGCCAGCAGCCATCGGACTAGCGGGGGCGGGGAGACCCAGTACTTC.

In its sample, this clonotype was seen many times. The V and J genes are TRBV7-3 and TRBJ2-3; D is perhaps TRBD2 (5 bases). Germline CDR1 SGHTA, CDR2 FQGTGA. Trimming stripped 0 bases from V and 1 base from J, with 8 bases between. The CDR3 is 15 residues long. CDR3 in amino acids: CASSLTSGGTDTQYF. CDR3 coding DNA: TGTGCCAGCAGCTTAACGTCCGGGGGCACAGATACGCAGTATTTT.

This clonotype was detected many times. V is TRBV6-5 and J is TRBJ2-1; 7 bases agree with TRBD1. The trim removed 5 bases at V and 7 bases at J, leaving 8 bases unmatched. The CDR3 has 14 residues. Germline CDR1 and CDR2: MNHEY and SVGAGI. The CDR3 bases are TGTGCCAGCAGTCTCGACAGGGTAATAAATGAGCAGTTCTTC. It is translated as CASSLDRVINEQFF.

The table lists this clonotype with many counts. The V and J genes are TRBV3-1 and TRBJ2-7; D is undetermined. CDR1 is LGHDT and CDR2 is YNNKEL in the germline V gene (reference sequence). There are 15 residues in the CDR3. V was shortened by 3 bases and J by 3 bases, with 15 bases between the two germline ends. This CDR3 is CASSHQARLGYEQYF. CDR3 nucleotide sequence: TGTGCCAGCAGCCATCAAGCCCGGTTGGGCTACGAGCAGTACTTC.

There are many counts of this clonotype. The CDR3 here is CASSKWTGTPGEPETQYF. The CDR3 nucleotides are TGTGCCAGCAGTAAATGGACCGGGACCCCGGGGGAGCCCGAGACCCAGTACTTC. J is TRBJ2-5 and V is TRBV25-1, with D perhaps TRBD2 (6 bases). With 5 bases removed from V and 5 bases from J, the gap between germline ends came to 27 bases. The germline CDR1 and CDR2 sequences are MGHDK and SYGVNS. CDR3 length: 18 amino acids.

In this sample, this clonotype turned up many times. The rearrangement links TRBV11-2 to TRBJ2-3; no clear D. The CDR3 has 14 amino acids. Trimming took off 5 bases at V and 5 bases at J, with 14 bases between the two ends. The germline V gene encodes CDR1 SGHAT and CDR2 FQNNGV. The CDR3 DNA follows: TGTGCCAGCAGCGGGCCGAACTTTCAAGATACGCAGTATTTT. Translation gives CASSGPNFQDTQYF.

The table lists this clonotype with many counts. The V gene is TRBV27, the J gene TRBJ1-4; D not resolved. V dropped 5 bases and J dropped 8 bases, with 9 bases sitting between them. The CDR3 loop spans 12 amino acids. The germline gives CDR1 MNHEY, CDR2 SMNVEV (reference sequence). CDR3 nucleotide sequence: TGTGCCAGCAGTCCCCGGCGGGAAAAACTGTTTTTT. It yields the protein CASSPRREKLFF.